The source of this T cell receptor beta chain is a study of beta chain features in type 1 diabetes. Study outcomes and limitations: TCRB CDR3 length was moderately but significantly reduced in all four CD4+ subsets of Type 1 diabetes patients.

V lost 0 bases to trimming and J lost 5 bases, with 13 bases between them. The germline CDR1 and CDR2 sequences are MGHRA and YSYEKL. The CDR3 has 15 residues. In its sample, this clone was seen a few times. The antigen is not known. All of the isolated RNA was reverse transcribed, so expressed TCRB transcripts were sequenced. The method was immunoSEQ multiplex PCR; TCRdb's version includes in-frame clones alone and lacks a portion of them. The sample includes 95,000 to 110,000 clones, under 30% of them seen just once. The TCR was taken from a woman in her late teens or twenties with type 1 diabetes. The sample taken for sequencing was central memory CD4+ T cells from blood. V usage is TRBV4-1 and J usage is TRBJ2-5; D is perhaps TRBD2 (5 bases). The CDR3 region is CASSQDGLGSETQYF. As DNA, the CDR3 is TGCGCCAGCAGCCAAGATGGCCTAGGGAGTGAGACCCAGTACTTC.